The 2 T cell receptor beta chains listed next were all sequenced from one sample in a study of immune evolution from preneoplasia to lung adenocarcinoma. Assay: immunoSEQ multiplex PCR; the TCRdb copy retains only in-frame clones and omits some. The sample shows around 1,000 clones, more than 75% of them seen only once. The specimen was FFPE tissue from an adenomatous hyperplasia lung lesion. Subset of the sample: atypical adenomatous hyperplasia (AAH), lung preneoplasia. These receptors all come from a person aged 60-80 years with lung adenocarcinoma.

This clone appeared a single time. This sample includes further DNA sequences coding for the same CDR3. V and J are TRBV10-3 and TRBJ2-1, with D maybe TRBD1 (6 bases). The CDR3 covers 14 residues. V gave up 9 bases and J gave up 10 bases, with 22 bases separating them. Per germline, CDR1 ENHRY and CDR2 SYGVKD. The CDR3 region has the DNA TGTGCCATTAGTCGAGAAGGGGGAACAATCGAGCAGTTCTTC. Translating gives CAISREGGTIEQFF.

In DNA, the CDR3 is TGTGCCACCAGCAGTGACGCGGGAGGGTTTAACACAGATACGCAGTATTTT. This gives the protein CATSSDAGGFNTDTQYF. V is TRBV15 and J is TRBJ2-3; 9 nucleotides agree with TRBD2. This CDR3 is built from 17 residues. The germline V gene encodes CDR1 LNHNV and CDR2 YYDKDF (reference sequence). V lost 3 bases and J lost 2; bases outside the gene matches: 9. The full variable domain, in which reference TRBV15 and TRBJ2-3 provide the parts outside the CDR3, is DAMVIQNPRYQVTQFGKPVTLSCSQTLNHNVMYWYQQKSSQAPKLLFHYYDKDFNNEADTPDNFQSRRPNTSFCFLDIRSPGLGDTAMYLCATSSDAGGFNTDTQYFGPGTRLTVL.